Following are 30 T cell receptor beta chains from one sample sequenced in a study of blood T cell repertoires in COVID-19. Assay used: immunoSEQ multiplex PCR; TCRdb lists only in-frame clones, some missing. In the table there are approximately 320,000 clones, roughly 85% of which are singletons. Sequenced sample: peripheral blood. The receptor set was obtained from a human donor in a cohort sampled during active COVID-19.

This clone has more than one count but fewer than ten. This chain uses TRBV5-4 with TRBJ2-7; D not resolved. Germline-derived CDR1 and CDR2 are SGHNT and YYREEE (reference sequence). The CDR3 extends over 14 amino acids. Trimming cost V 4 bases and J 0 bases, with 11 bases left between them. Here the CDR3 reads CASSPEPGSYEQYF. DNA of the CDR3: TGTGCCAGCAGCCCTGAGCCGGGCTCCTACGAGCAGTACTTC.

V and J are TRBV28 and TRBJ1-5; D might be TRBD1 (6 bases). Trimming removed 8 bases from V and 2 bases from J, with 7 bases in between. CDR3 length: 12 residues. Germline V gives CDR1 MDHEN, CDR2 SYDVKM. The CDR3 protein is CASGGGNQPQHF. CDR3 DNA: TGTGCCAGCGGGGGCGGCAATCAGCCCCAGCATTTT.

The CDR3 region has the DNA TGCAGCGTTGGGGACTCGTACTACGAGCAGTACTTC. It encodes CSVGDSYYEQYF. The chain links TRBV29-1 to TRBJ2-7, with D possibly TRBD2 on 6 matching bases. From germline, CDR1 is SQVTM and CDR2 ANQGSEA. CDR3 size: 12 residues. V shed 4 bases and J shed 3 bases, with 10 bases lying between them.

The rearrangement joins TRBV5-6 to TRBJ1-6; 7 nucleotides align to TRBD1. This CDR3 is 18 amino acids long. Germline CDR1 reads SGHDT; CDR2 reads YYEEEE. The junction had 7 bases not matched to a gene; V was cut back by 1 base and J by 0 bases. The DNA of the CDR3 is TGTGCCAGCAGCTTGCAGGGGGACACTACCTCCTATAATTCACCCCTCCACTTT. As protein: CASSLQGDTTSYNSPLHF.

This chain joins TRBV3-1 (or the pseudogene TRBV3-2) and TRBJ1-1; D call uncertain. Germline CDR1 and CDR2: LGHDT and YNNKEL (reference sequence). Trimming cost V 0 bases and J 8 bases, with 10 bases left between them. This CDR3 has 13 residues. Here the CDR3 reads CASSQDGSKEAFF. CDR3 in DNA: TGTGCCAGCAGCCAAGATGGGAGTAAAGAAGCTTTCTTT.

The sample holds a few counts of this clone. The sample carries other DNA sequences with the same CDR3. The chain carries TRBV5-1 and TRBJ2-2; D is uncertain. Germline lookup yields CDR1 SGHRS and CDR2 YFSETQ. V gave up 4 bases and J gave up 0 bases, with 7 bases separating them. CDR3 size: 14 residues. CDR3 DNA sequence: TGCGCCAGCAGCCTTGACACGAACACCGGGGAGCTGTTTTTT. This sequence encodes CASSLDTNTGELFF.

The chain links TRBV24-1 to TRBJ1-5, with TRBD1 matching 7 bases. J lost 4 bases, V lost 12 bases, and 8 bases had no gene match. This CDR3 contains 13 residues. The V gene's germline CDR1 is KGHDR and CDR2 SFDVKD. The CDR3 DNA is TGTGCCGCTTCCAGGGGGTGGAATCAGCCCCAGCATTTT. Translation gives CAASRGWNQPQHF.

The chain recombines TRBV2 with TRBJ1-2, with 9 bases identical to TRBD1. This CDR3 contains 13 residues. V was clipped by 6 bases and J by 8 bases; unmatched bases: 7. Looked up from germline, CDR1 is SNHLY and CDR2 is FYNNEI. In nucleotides, the CDR3 is TGTGCCAGCAGGTCGGGACAGGGAAGCGGCTACACCTTC. Protein product: CASRSGQGSGYTF.

Only one count was recorded for this clone. V usage is TRBV5-4 and J usage is TRBJ2-3, with 7 nucleotides matching TRBD1. Germline CDR1 reads SGHNT; CDR2 reads YYREEE (reference sequence). J was trimmed by 0 bases and V by 5 bases; bases with no gene match: 3. The CDR3 is 14 residues long. Written as DNA, the CDR3 is TGTGCCAGCAGACCAGGGGGTAGCACAGATACGCAGTATTTT. The encoded protein is CASRPGGSTDTQYF.

This chain uses TRBV6-2 or TRBV6-3 with TRBJ2-3, with D possibly TRBD2 on 6 matching bases. The CDR3 is 16 amino acids. Germline V gives CDR1 MNHEY, CDR2 SVGEGT. V was shortened by 4 bases and J by 1 base, with 15 bases between the two germline ends. The CDR3 sequence is CASSSSRTTRTDTQYF. The CDR3 nucleotides read TGTGCCAGCAGTTCATCCCGGACTACCCGCACAGATACGCAGTATTTT.

The gene calls are TRBV3-1 (or the pseudogene TRBV3-2) and TRBJ1-2; no firm D call. The CDR3 sequence is 14 residues long. The germline V gene encodes CDR1 LGHDT and CDR2 YNNKEL (reference sequence). V lost 0 bases and J 0 bases, leaving 5 bases between the germline ends. The CDR3: CASSQDRANYGYTF. The DNA of the CDR3 is TGTGCCAGCAGCCAAGATCGGGCTAACTATGGCTACACCTTC.

CDR3: CASTGTRGHEQYF. The DNA of the CDR3 is TGTGCCAGTACCGGGACTAGAGGCCACGAGCAGTACTTC. The chain recombines TRBV25-1 with TRBJ2-7; TRBD2 agrees at 8 bases. From germline, CDR1 is MGHDK and CDR2 SYGVNS. V shed 9 bases and J 5 bases; nucleotides not matched to a gene: 9. The CDR3 spans 13 residues.

The chain employs TRBV11-2 and TRBJ2-1, with D perhaps matching TRBD1 (6 bases). The length of the CDR3 is 18 residues. Germline V gene lookup returns CDR1 SGHAT and CDR2 FQNNGV. Trimming left V 4 bases short and J 3 bases short, with 22 bases between. The CDR3 region is CASSSTGTRGDYYNEQFF. CDR3 bases: TGTGCCAGCAGCTCCACCGGGACACGGGGTGACTACTACAATGAGCAGTTCTTC. Drawing the rest from reference TRBV11-2 and TRBJ2-1, the complete variable domain is EAGVAQSPRYKIIEKRQSVAFWCNPISGHATLYWYQQILGQGPKLLIQFQNNGVVDDSQLPKDRFSAERLKGVDSTLKIQPAKLEDSAVYLCASSSTGTRGDYYNEQFFGPGTRLTVL.

The chain uses TRBV24-1 and TRBJ2-3; D might be TRBD2 (6 bases). This CDR3 is 14 amino acids long. Trimming removed 5 bases from V and 3 bases from J, with 11 bases in between. Per germline, CDR1 KGHDR and CDR2 SFDVKD. The CDR3 DNA follows: TGTGCCACCAGTGGGGGGGTTGGGACAGATACGCAGTATTTT. It encodes CATSGGVGTDTQYF.

This clone was seen more than once but under ten times. The rearrangement uses TRBV5-1 and TRBJ2-2; 10 bases are a match to TRBD1. The trim removed 2 bases at V and 7 bases at J, leaving 5 bases unmatched. The CDR3 spans 15 residues. The germline V gene encodes CDR1 SGHRS and CDR2 YFSETQ. The CDR3 loop is CASSLGTGAHGELFF. The DNA for the CDR3 is TGCGCCAGCAGCTTAGGGACAGGGGCTCACGGGGAGCTGTTTTTT.

This CDR3 reads CASSSGLAGEETQYF. CDR3 DNA: TGTGCCAGCAGTTCGGGCCTAGCGGGGGAAGAGACCCAGTACTTC. This rearrangement joins TRBV7-9 to TRBJ2-5; 10 bases fit TRBD2. The V segment lost 6 bases and the J segment 3 bases; nucleotides outside the gene matches: 7. The CDR3 is 15 amino acids. Per germline, CDR1 SEHNR and CDR2 FQNEAQ (reference sequence).

V and J are TRBV4-1 and TRBJ1-1; possibly TRBD1 for D (5 bases). The CDR3 contains 14 residues. V was cut by 8 bases and J by 1 base, with 14 bases left in between. From germline, CDR1 is MGHRA and CDR2 YSYEKL. For the CDR3, the DNA is TGCGCCAGCGGACTACAGGAGCCGAACACTGAAGCTTTCTTT. This gives the protein CASGLQEPNTEAFF.

To note about this clone: The junction shows a germline mismatch at one end, possibly a read error. The chain recombines TRBV12-3 or TRBV12-4 with TRBJ2-2; 10 positions agree with TRBD2. CDR3 length equals 12 residues. In DNA form, the CDR3 reads TGTACCAGCGGGAGGGTCACCGGGGAGCTGTTTTTT. Amino acid sequence: CTSGRVTGELFF.

This clone has just a few counts. The V call is TRBV19, the J call TRBJ1-1; D remains unclear. This CDR3 is 14 amino acids long. CDR1 is LNHDA and CDR2 is SQIVND in the germline V gene (reference sequence). Trimming took 7 bases from V and 1 from J, leaving 13 bases between them. CDR3 residues: CASTPTRGNTEAFF. In nucleotides, the CDR3 is TGTGCCAGTACCCCGACGCGAGGGAACACTGAAGCTTTCTTT.

This chain uses TRBV7-9 with TRBJ2-7; D is possibly TRBD2 (5 bases). Germline assignment: CDR1 SEHNR and CDR2 FQNEAQ (reference sequence). V lost 1 base to trimming and J lost 0 bases, with 10 bases between them. The CDR3 is 15 residues long. This chain's CDR3 is CASSLVGESSYEQYF. The CDR3 DNA follows: TGTGCCAGCAGCTTAGTTGGGGAGAGCTCCTACGAGCAGTACTTC.

The chain uses TRBV25-1 and TRBJ1-5; weak D call: TRBD1 (6 bases). This CDR3 is 14 amino acids long. CDR1 is MGHDK, CDR2 SYGVNS, per germline. V was clipped by 4 bases and J by 2 bases, with 9 bases between them. The CDR3 DNA sequence: TGTGCCAGCAGTGCAGCAGGGGGCAATCAGCCCCAGCATTTT. It encodes CASSAAGGNQPQHF. Complete variable domain (other parts from reference TRBV25-1 and TRBJ1-5): EADIYQTPRYLVIGTGKKITLECSQTMGHDKMYWYQQDPGMELHLIHYSYGVNSTEKGDLSSESTVSRIRTEHFPLTLESARPSHTSQYLCASSAAGGNQPQHFGDGTRLSIL.

This chain links TRBV27 with TRBJ2-7; 7 positions agree with TRBD1. The germline gives CDR1 MNHEY, CDR2 SMNVEV (reference sequence). CDR3 length: 15 amino acids. The ends lost 3 bases at V and 9 bases at J; junction bases unmatched: 14. The chain's CDR3 is CASSLTGTLRNGQYF. CDR3 nucleotides: TGTGCCAGCAGTTTGACAGGGACCCTACGAAACGGGCAGTACTTC.

The J gene is TRBJ1-2, the V gene TRBV10-3, with D possibly matching TRBD1 (6 bases). Trimming stripped 5 bases from V and 3 bases from J, with 16 bases between. The germline CDR1 and CDR2 sequences are ENHRY and SYGVKD. This CDR3 has 15 residues. The CDR3 loop is CAISTDSSFDYGYTF. The DNA for the CDR3 is TGTGCCATCAGTACGGACAGCAGTTTCGACTATGGCTACACCTTC.

This chain joins TRBV6-5 and TRBJ2-5, with a tentative D call TRBD1 (6 bases). CDR1 is MNHEY, CDR2 SVGAGI, per germline. The CDR3 length is 14 residues. Trimming took 0 bases from V and 3 from J, leaving 8 bases between them. In DNA, the CDR3 is TGTGCCAGCAGTTACTCGCCAGGGGAAGAGACCCAGTACTTC. Encoded protein: CASSYSPGEETQYF.

J is TRBJ1-5 and V is TRBV24-1, with TRBD1 matching 8 bases. The V and J ends lost 3 bases and 6 bases, in that order; junction bases with no gene match: 9. From germline, CDR1 is KGHDR and CDR2 SFDVKD. The length of the CDR3 is 16 residues. The CDR3 region has the DNA TGTGCCACCAGTGATAGCAGGACAGGGCCCTTTCAGCCCCAGCATTTT. Its translation is CATSDSRTGPFQPQHF.

The rearrangement uses TRBV19 and TRBJ1-1; unclear D gene. This CDR3 region has 16 residues. Germline V gene lookup returns CDR1 LNHDA and CDR2 SQIVND (reference sequence). Trimming stripped 7 bases from V and 0 bases from J, with 18 bases between. The CDR3 region has the DNA TGTGCCAGTAAATCTCTGCAGATATTTATGAACACTGAAGCTTTCTTT. This encodes CASKSLQIFMNTEAFF.

This chain connects TRBV24-1 to TRBJ2-1; 10 bases match TRBD2. The CDR3 totals 14 residues. Germline V lookup: CDR1 KGHDR, CDR2 SFDVKD. The junction had 7 bases not matched to a gene; V was cut back by 7 bases and J by 8 bases. CDR3: CATRERGGGHEQFF. CDR3 in DNA: TGTGCCACCAGGGAGCGGGGGGGTGGGCATGAGCAGTTCTTC.

The chain couples TRBV5-6 to TRBJ1-2; D possibly corresponds to TRBD1 (6 bases). Germline V gives CDR1 SGHDT, CDR2 YYEEEE. V shed 0 bases and J shed 2 bases, with 8 bases lying between them. The CDR3 extends over 14 amino acids. The CDR3 DNA follows: TGTGCCAGCAGCTTGGACAGGGTCAACTATGGCTACACCTTC. The encoded protein is CASSLDRVNYGYTF.

The chain uses TRBV7-2 and TRBJ1-3; 8 positions match TRBD1. The CDR3 loop spans 15 amino acids. CDR1 is SGHTA and CDR2 is FQGNSA in the germline V gene. V lost 5 bases to trimming and J lost 4 bases; unmatched junction nucleotides: 7. This CDR3 reads CASSPGQGTGNTIYF. In nucleotides, the CDR3 is TGTGCCAGCAGCCCCGGACAGGGTACAGGAAACACCATATATTTT.

The CDR3 nucleotides are TGTGCCAGCAGCTTAGTTAGGCTAGCGGACAATGAGCAGTTCTTC. It encodes CASSLVRLADNEQFF. The J gene is TRBJ2-1, the V gene TRBV7-9, with 7 bases identical to TRBD2. V shed 1 base and J 5 bases; nucleotides not matched to a gene: 5. The CDR3 has 15 amino acids. CDR1 and CDR2 (germline): SEHNR, FQNEAQ (reference sequence).